This TCR beta chain was found in a study of blood T cell repertoires in COVID-19. It was during active infection that Seattle patients were enrolled and then longitudinally followed. In the authors' workflow: Estimation of nucleated cell counts was performed using reference gene primer amplification. Libraries were prepared by immunoSEQ multiplex PCR; TCRdb keeps only in-frame clonotypes and omits some of them. Clone size and V and J calls were adopted from that table, with D and trimming inferred from the DNA. Among over 70,000 clones listed, roughly four fifths were seen once. This CDR3 contains 18 residues. Trimming stripped 0 bases from V and 3 bases from J, with 18 bases between. From germline, CDR1 is ENHRY and CDR2 SYGVKD.

Sequencing was done on a sample of peripheral blood. The chain couples TRBV10-3 to TRBJ1-5; TRBD1 is a possible D gene (5 bases). This TCR derives from a man between 25 and 39 years old with COVID-19, enrolled during active disease. The CDR3 nucleotides are TGTGCCATCAGTGAGTCGGGACTCTCCGGGAATTCCAATCAGCCCCAGCATTTT. This translates into CAISESGLSGNSNQPQHF.